The present T cell receptor (beta chain) was sequenced within a study of STAT5B mutations in CD4+ large granular lymphocyte leukemia (dated by TCRdb to about 2022). General notes on the study: Among healthy controls, the CDR3 'QG' motif was associated with a particular HLA allele. TCRbeta repertoires of CD4+ T-cell large granular lymphocyte leukemia patients were compared with those of healthy blood donors. Flow cytometry performed on FACSCanto II or FACSVerse showed that the purified fractions had more than 95% purity among lymphocytes. The research as a whole found: Enrichment of TRBV06-family usage was observed among the top patient clones (8/27) relative to healthy controls (2/35). Data were not HLA-matched; higher clonality in CD4+ versus CD8+ T-LGLL could reflect the relatively small sample size. The main leukemic clonotypes were found to be private to each patient, although around 24% of the main leukemic clonotypes were detected at low frequency in the non-leukemic repertoires of other patients. Greater clonality appeared to be present in CD4-sorted patient repertoires than in healthy CD4+ repertoires, and the difference was retained after the putative leukemic clones were removed.

Buffy coats from roughly 40 blood donors, supplied by the Finnish Red Cross blood service, were used as healthy controls. All TCR-sequenced material derived from peripheral blood: patient blood samples and healthy donor buffy coats. Ficoll-Hypaque gradient centrifugation was used to isolate peripheral blood mononuclear cells. Magnetic purification was used to isolate CD4+ cells from the buffy coats of the healthy controls. The Gentra Puregene Cell and Tissue kit was used for genomic DNA extraction, and quantification was performed on a Qubit 2.0 fluorometer. Points on this clone: This clone's antigen is unknown. Base-call qualities are not available, and no considerably larger clone is one nucleotide away.

The immunoSEQ assay at survey resolution was used to sequence TCRbeta rearrangements from genomic DNA. Turning to the authors' computational methods: A lowest detectable productive clonotype frequency of 2.59 x 10-5 was observed in the TCR sequencing data. Only productive TCRbeta rearrangements, meaning sequences that were complete and in-frame, were kept for the analyses. The clonality of each sample was calculated as Simpson clonality in the immunoSEQ Analyzer version 3.0. Clones were binned by frequency as very rare, small, medium, large (1-20%) or hyperexpanded (>20%). Generation probabilities were estimated with OLGA 1.2.3, V-gene circos plots were generated with VDJtools, specificities were searched for in VDJdb, and CDR3 motifs were identified with GLIPH. Held by TCRdb, this immuneACCESS table contains in-frame sequences only and omits some clones. Under half of the omission traces to an unresolved V gene where checked; the cause of the rest is unknown. The V and J calls and clone size are taken from that table; D and trimming were inferred from the DNA. This sample has about 48,000 clones in its table, and 70% of those were observed once. The biggest ten clones account for less than 2% of the sample.

At the junction V is shortened by 6 bases and J by 4 bases, with 18 bases in between. From the germline V gene, CDR1 is MDHEN and CDR2 is SYDVKM. The CDR3 holds 15 amino acids from the cysteine to the phenylalanine. Just CDR3 DNA is preserved here, 45 bases in frame from base 1. The rearranged chain carries TRBV28 and TRBJ1-2; possibly the D gene is TRBD1, per 6 matching bases. Material: CD4+ T cells from blood buffy coats. The sequence derives from a human donor in good health. This receptor carries the CDR3 CASSPGVGAGYGYTF. The nucleotides are TGTGCCAGCAGCCCTGGAGTGGGGGCCGGCTATGGCTACACCTTC.